This T cell receptor (beta chain) was profiled in a study of cytomegalovirus exposure and HLA in healthy donors. Measured with immunoSEQ multiplex PCR; TCRdb has only the in-frame clones, and not every one. Here the sample spans roughly 260,000 clones, 90% being singletons. This clonotype originated in a woman between 18 and 29 years old in good health and CMV-seronegative. Sequencing input: PBMCs.

The CDR3 DNA reads TGTGCCAGCTCGGCAGCGTATAATTCACCCCTCCACTTT. Translated, it gives CASSAAYNSPLHF. This sequence joins TRBV6-4 and TRBJ1-6; no firm D call. The CDR3 length is 13 residues. Trimming stripped 8 bases from V and 4 bases from J, with 9 bases between. In germline, CDR1 is MRHNA, CDR2 SNTAGT.